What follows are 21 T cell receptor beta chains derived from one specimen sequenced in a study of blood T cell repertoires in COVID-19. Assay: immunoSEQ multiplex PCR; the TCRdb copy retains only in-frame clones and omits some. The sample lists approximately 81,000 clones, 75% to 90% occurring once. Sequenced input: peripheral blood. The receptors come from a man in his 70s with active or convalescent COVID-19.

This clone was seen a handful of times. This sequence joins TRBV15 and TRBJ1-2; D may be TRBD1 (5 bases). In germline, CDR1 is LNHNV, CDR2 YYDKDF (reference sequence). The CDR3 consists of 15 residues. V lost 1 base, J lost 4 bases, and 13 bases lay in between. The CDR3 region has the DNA TGTGCCACCAGCAGAGGAGGGACTGCCGCCTATGGCTACACCTTC. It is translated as CATSRGGTAAYGYTF.

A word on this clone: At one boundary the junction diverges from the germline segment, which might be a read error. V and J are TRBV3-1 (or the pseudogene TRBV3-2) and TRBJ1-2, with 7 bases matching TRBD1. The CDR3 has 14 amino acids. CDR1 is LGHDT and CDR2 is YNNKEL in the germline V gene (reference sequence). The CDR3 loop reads CASTQGGLDYGYTF. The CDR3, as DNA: TGTGCCAGCACCCAAGGGGGCCTCGACTATGGCTACACCTTC.

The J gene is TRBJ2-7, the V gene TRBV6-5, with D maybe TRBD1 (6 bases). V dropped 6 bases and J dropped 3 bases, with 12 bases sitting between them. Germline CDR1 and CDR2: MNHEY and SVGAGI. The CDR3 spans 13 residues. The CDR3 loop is CASRDSFDYEQYF. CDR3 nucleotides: TGTGCCAGCAGGGACAGTTTTGACTACGAGCAGTACTTC.

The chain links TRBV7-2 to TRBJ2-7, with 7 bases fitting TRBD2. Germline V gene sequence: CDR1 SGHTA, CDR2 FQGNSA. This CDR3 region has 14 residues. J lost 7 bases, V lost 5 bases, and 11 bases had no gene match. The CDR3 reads CASSPGLPRQEQYF. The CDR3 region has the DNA TGTGCCAGCAGCCCGGGACTACCACGACAGGAGCAGTACTTC.

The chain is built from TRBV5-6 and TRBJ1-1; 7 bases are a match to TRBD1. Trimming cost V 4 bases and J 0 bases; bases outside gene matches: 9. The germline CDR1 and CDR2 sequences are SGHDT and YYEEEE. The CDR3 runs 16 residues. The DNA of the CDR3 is TGTGCCAGCAGCGTATACAGACAGGGACTGAACACTGAAGCTTTCTTT. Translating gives CASSVYRQGLNTEAFF.

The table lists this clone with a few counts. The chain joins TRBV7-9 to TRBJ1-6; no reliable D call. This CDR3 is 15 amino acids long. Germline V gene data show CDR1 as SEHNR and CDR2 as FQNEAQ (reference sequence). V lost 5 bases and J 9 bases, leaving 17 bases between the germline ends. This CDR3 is CASSGERESGSPLHF. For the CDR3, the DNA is TGTGCCAGCAGCGGAGAGCGAGAATCTGGTTCACCCCTCCACTTT.

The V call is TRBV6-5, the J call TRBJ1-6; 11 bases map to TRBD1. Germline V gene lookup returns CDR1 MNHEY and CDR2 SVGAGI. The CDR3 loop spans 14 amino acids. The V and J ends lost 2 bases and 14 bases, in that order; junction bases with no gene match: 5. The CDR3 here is CASSYGTGGRALHF. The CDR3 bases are TGTGCCAGCAGTTACGGGACAGGGGGTCGGGCCCTCCACTTT.

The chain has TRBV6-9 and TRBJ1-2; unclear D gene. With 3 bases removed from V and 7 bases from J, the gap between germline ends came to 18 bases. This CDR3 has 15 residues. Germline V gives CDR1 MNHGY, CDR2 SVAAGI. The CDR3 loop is CASSYLPSGEGGYTF. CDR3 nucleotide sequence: TGTGCCAGCAGTTACCTCCCATCCGGGGAAGGTGGCTACACCTTC.

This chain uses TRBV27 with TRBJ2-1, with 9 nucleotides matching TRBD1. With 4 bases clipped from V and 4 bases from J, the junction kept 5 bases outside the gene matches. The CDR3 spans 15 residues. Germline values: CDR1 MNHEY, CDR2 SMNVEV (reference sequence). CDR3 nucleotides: TGTGCCAGCAGTTCTCGACAGGGGGTATACAATGAGCAGTTCTTC. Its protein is CASSSRQGVYNEQFF.

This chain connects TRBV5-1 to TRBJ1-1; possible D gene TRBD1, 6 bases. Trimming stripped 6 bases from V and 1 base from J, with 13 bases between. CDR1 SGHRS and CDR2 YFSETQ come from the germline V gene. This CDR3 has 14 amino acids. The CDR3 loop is CASNLGQPNTEAFF. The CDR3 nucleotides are TGCGCCAGCAACCTTGGACAGCCGAACACTGAAGCTTTCTTT.

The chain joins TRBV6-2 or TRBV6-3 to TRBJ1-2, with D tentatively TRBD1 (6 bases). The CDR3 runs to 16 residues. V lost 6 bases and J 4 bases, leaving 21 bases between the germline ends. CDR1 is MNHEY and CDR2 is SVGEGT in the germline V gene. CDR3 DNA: TGTGCCAGCAGCCAAATACAAACGGACAGTCCCTATGGCTACACCTTC. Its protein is CASSQIQTDSPYGYTF.

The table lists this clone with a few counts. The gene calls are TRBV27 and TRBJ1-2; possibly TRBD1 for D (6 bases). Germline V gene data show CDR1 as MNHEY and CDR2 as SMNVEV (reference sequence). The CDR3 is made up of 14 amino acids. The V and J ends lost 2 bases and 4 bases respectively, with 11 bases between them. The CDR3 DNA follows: TGTGCCAGCAGTTTAGGGGGACAAACCTATGGCTACACCTTC. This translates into CASSLGGQTYGYTF.

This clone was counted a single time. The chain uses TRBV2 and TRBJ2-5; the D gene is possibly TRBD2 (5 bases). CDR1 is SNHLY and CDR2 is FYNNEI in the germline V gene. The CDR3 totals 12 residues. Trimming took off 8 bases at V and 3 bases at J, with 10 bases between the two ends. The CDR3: CASEREEETQYF. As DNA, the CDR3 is TGTGCCAGCGAACGGGAAGAAGAGACCCAGTACTTC.

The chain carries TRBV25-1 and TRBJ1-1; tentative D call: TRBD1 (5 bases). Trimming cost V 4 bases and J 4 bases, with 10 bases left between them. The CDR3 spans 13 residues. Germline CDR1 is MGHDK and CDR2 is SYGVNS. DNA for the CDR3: TGTGCCAGCAGTGCACAGACAGTCACTGAAGCTTTCTTT. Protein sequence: CASSAQTVTEAFF.

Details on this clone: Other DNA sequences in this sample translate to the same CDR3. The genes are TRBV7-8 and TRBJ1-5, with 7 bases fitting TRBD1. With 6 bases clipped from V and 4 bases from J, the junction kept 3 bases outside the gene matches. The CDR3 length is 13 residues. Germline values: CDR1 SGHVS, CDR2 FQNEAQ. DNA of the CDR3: TGTGCCAGCAGTTCACAGGGGAATCAGCCCCAGCATTTT. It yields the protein CASSSQGNQPQHF.

This CDR3 is CASIRTGRNTEAFF. The CDR3 bases are TGTGCCAGCATCAGAACAGGGCGGAACACTGAAGCTTTCTTT. The gene calls are TRBV6-5 and TRBJ1-1; D is possibly TRBD1 (6 bases). V was shortened by 7 bases and J by 1 base, with 13 bases between the two germline ends. Germline V CDR1 and CDR2: MNHEY, SVGAGI. The CDR3 is 14 amino acids.

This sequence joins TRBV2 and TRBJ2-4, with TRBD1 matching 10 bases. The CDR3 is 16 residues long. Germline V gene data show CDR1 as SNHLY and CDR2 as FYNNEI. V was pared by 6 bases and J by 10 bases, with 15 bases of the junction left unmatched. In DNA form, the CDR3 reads TGTGCCAGCAGGATGGGACAGGGGAATTCCTACTGGATTCAGTACTTC. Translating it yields CASRMGQGNSYWIQYF.

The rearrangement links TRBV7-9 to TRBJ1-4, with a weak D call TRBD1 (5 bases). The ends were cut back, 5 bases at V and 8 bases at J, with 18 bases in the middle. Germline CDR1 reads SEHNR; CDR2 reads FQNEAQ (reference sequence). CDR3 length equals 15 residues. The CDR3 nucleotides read TGTGCCAGCAGCCCTGGGACTGCGGGGAAGGAAAAACTGTTTTTT. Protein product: CASSPGTAGKEKLFF.

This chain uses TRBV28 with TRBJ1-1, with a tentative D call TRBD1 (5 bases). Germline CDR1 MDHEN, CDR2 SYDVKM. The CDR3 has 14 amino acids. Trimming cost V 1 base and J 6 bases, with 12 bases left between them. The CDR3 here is CASSLYGGLAEAFF. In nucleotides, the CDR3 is TGTGCCAGCAGTTTATACGGGGGGTTGGCTGAAGCTTTCTTT.

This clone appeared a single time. Written as DNA, the CDR3 is TGTGCCAGCATCCGACCCTCTAGATCGGGGGCAACTAATGAAAAACTGTTTTTT. Protein product: CASIRPSRSGATNEKLFF. The V gene is TRBV2, the J gene TRBJ1-4; tentative D call: TRBD1 (5 bases). CDR3 length equals 18 residues. Germline V gene data show CDR1 as SNHLY and CDR2 as FYNNEI. V was shortened by 7 bases and J by 0 bases, with 21 bases between the two germline ends. Looking up the rest from reference TRBV2 and TRBJ1-4 gives the full variable domain: EPEVTQTPSHQVTQMGQEVILRCVPISNHLYFYWYRQILGQKVEFLVSFYNNEISEKSEIFDDQFSVERPDGSNFTLKIRSTKLEDSAMYFCASIRPSRSGATNEKLFFGSGTQLSVL.

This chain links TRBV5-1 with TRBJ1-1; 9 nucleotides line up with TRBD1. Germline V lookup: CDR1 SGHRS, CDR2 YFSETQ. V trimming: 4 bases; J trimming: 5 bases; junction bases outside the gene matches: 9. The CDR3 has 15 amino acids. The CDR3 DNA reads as TGCGCCAGCAGCGTTGGACAGGGGCGGTGGACTGAAGCTTTCTTT. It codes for CASSVGQGRWTEAFF.